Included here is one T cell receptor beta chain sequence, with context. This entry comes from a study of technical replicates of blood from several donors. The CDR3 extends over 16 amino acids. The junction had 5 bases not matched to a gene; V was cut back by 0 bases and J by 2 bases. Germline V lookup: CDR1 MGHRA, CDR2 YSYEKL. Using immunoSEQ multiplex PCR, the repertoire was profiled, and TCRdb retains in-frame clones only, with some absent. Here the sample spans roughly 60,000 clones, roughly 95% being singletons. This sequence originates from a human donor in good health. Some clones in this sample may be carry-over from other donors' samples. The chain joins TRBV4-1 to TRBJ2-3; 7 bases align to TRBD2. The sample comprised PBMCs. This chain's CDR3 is CASSQDPAGPTDTQYF. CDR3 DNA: TGCGCCAGCAGCCAAGATCCAGCGGGGCCCACAGATACGCAGTATTTT.